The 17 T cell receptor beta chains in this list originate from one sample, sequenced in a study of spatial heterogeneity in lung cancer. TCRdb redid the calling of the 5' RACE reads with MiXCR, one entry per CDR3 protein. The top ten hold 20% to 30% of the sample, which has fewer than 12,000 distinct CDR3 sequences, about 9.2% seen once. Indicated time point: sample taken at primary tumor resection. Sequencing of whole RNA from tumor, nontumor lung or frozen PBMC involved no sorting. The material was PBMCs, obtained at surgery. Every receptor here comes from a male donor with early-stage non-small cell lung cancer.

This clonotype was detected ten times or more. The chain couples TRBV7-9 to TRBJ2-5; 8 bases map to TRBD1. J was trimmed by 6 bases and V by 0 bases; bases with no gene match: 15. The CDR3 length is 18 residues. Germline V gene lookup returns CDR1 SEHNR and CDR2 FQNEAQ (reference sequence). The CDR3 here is CASSLAEGTTGVRKTQYF. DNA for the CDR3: TGTGCCAGCAGCTTAGCCGAGGGGACGACAGGGGTCCGTAAGACCCAGTACTTC.

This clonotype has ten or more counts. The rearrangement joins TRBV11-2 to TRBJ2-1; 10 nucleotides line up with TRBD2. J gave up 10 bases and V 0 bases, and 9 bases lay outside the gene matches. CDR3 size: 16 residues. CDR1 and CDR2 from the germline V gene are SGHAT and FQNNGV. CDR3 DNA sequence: TGTGCCAGCAGCTTAGACCCAGCGGGGGGGCCGGACGAGCAGTTCTTC. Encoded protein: CASSLDPAGGPDEQFF.

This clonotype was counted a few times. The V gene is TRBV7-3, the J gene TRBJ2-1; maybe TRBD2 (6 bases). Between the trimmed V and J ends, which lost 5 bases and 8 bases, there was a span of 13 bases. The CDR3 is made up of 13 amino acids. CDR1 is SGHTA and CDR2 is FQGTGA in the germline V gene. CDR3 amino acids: CASSVNWGDEQFF. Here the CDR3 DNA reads TGTGCCAGCAGCGTAAACTGGGGGGATGAGCAGTTCTTC.

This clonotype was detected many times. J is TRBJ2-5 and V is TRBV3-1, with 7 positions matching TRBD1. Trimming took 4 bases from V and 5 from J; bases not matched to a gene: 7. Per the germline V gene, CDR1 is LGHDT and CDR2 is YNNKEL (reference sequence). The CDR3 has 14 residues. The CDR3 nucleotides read TGTGCCAGCAGCCCGAACAGGGGCGAGGAGACCCAGTACTTC. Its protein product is CASSPNRGEETQYF.

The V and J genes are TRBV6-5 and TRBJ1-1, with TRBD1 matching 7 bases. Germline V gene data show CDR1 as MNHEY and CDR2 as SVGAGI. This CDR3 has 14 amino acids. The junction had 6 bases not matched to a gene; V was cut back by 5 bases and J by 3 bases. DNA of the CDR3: TGTGCCAGCAGTCTAGGGGGCAAGGACACTGAAGCTTTCTTT. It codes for CASSLGGKDTEAFF.

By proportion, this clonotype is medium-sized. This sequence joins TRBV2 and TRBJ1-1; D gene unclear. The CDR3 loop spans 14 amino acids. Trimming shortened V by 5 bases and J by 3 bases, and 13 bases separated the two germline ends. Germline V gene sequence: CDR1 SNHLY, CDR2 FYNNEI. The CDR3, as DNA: TGTGCCAGCAGTCGTGAAAGCCCTGACACTGAAGCTTTCTTT. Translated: CASSRESPDTEAFF.

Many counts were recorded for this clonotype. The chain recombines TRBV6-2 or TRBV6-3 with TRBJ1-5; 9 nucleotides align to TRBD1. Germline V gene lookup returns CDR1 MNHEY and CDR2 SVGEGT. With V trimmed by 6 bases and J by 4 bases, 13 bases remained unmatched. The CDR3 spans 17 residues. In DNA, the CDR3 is TGTGCCAGCAGCCCACCGGACAGGGGCGCCTTTAATCAGCCCCAGCATTTT. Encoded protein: CASSPPDRGAFNQPQHF.

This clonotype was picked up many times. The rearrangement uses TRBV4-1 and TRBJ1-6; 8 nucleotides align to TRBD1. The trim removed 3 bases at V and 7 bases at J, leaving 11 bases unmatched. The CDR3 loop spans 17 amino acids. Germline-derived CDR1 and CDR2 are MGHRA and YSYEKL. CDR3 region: CASSQAFGAGGNSPLHF. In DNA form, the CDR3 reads TGCGCCAGCAGCCAGGCCTTCGGGGCAGGGGGCAATTCACCCCTCCACTTT.

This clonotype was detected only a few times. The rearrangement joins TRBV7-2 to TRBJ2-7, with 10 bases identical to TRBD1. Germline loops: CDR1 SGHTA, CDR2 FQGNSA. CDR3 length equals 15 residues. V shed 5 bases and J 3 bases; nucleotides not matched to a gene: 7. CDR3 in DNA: TGTGCCAGCAGCCGGGGACAGGGGCTAAGCTACGAGCAGTACTTC. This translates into CASSRGQGLSYEQYF.

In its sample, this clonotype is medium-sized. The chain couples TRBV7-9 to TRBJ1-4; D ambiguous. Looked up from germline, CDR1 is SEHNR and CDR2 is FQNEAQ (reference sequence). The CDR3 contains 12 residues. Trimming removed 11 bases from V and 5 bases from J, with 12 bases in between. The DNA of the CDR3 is TGTGCCCATGAGGAGAGAAATGAAAAACTGTTTTTT. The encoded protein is CAHEERNEKLFF.

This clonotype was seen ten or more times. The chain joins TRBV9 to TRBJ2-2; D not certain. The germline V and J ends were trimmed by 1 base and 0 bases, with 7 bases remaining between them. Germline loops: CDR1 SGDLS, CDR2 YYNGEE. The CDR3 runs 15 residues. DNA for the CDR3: TGTGCCAGCAGCGTAAAAGCTACGAACACCGGGGAGCTGTTTTTT. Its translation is CASSVKATNTGELFF.

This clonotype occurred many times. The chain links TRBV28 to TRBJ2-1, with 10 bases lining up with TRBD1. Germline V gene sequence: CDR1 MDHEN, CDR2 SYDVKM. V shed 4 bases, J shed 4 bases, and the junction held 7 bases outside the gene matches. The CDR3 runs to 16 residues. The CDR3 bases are TGTGCCAGCAGTTCTAGTGCGGGACAGGGGTACAATGAGCAGTTCTTC. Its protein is CASSSSAGQGYNEQFF.

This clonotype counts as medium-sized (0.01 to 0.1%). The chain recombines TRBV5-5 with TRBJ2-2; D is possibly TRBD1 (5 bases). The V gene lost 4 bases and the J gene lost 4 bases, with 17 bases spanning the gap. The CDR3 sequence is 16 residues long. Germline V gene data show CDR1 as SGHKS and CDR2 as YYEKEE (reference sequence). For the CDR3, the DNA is TGTGCCAGCAGCCACCCGCGTGGGGCCAGCACCGGGGAGCTGTTTTTT. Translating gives CASSHPRGASTGELFF. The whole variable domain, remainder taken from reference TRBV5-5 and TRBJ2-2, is DAGVTQSPTHLIKTRGQQVTLRCSPISGHKSVSWYQQVLGQGPQFIFQYYEKEERGRGNFPDRFSARQFPNYSSELNVNALLLGDSALYLCASSHPRGASTGELFFGEGSRLTVL.

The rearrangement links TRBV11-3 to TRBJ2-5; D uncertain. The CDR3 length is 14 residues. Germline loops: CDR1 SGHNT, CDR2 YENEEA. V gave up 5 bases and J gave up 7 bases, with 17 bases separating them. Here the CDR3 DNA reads TGTGCCAGCAGCGAAAGCAGTGGGTCAGGGACCCAGTACTTC. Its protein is CASSESSGSGTQYF. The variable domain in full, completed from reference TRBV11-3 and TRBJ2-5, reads EAGVVQSPRYKIIEKKQPVAFWCNPISGHNTLYWYLQNLGQGPELLIRYENEEAVDDSQLPKDRFSAERLKGVDSTLKIQPAELGDSAVYLCASSESSGSGTQYFGPGTRLLVL.

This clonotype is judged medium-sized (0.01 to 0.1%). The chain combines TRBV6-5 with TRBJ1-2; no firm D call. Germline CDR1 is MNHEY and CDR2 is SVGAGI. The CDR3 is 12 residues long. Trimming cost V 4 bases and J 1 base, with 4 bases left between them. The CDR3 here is CASSLDNYGYTF. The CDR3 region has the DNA TGTGCCAGCAGTTTAGATAACTATGGCTACACCTTC.

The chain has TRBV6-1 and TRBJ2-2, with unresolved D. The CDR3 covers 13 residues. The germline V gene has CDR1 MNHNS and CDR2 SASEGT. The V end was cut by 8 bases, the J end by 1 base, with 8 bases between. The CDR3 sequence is CASVALNTGELFF. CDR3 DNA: TGTGCCAGCGTAGCCCTGAACACCGGGGAGCTGTTTTTT.

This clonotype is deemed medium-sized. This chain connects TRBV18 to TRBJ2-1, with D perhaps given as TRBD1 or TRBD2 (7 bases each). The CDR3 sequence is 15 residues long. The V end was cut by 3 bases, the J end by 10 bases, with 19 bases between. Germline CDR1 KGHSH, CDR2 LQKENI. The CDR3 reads CASSPPGGSGQEQFF. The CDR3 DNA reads TGTGCCAGCTCACCCCCCGGGGGGTCGGGACAGGAGCAGTTCTTC.